Listed below are T cell receptor beta chains from one sample, sequenced in a study of graft-versus-host responses after intestinal transplantation. TCRdb keeps only in-frame clones here, not all; method: immunoSEQ multiplex PCR. The table has over 8,500 clones, about 30% seen once. This sample comprised alloreactive CD8+ T cells from a mixed lymphocyte reaction culture, obtained before intestinal transplant. Every receptor here comes from a human patient who received an intestinal transplant. Each CDR3 is given with its conserved first and last residue. The D gene is left open where the match is weak. A clone size is listed for some rows: how often the clone was seen (once, few, many), or a class if it is expanded.

CASSLAREEQFF	TGTGCCAGCAGCTTAGCTCGGGAGGAGCAGTTCTTC	-	TRBV7-6	TRBJ2-1	medium-sized
CATPSGPLNGYTF	TGTGCCACCCCGTCAGGGCCTCTTAATGGCTACACCTTC	-	TRBV7-9	TRBJ1-2	-
CASSSPPGQEQYF	TGTGCCAGCAGCTCGCCACCGGGACAGGAGCAGTACTTC	TRBD1	TRBV7-3	TRBJ2-7	-
CASSLEGSYNEQFF	TGTGCCAGCAGTTTAGAGGGTTCCTACAATGAGCAGTTCTTC	-	TRBV27	TRBJ2-1	-
CASSIAGYGYTF	TGTGCCAGTAGTATAGCGGGCTATGGCTACACCTTC	-	TRBV19	TRBJ1-2	few
CASSVWGQGGTGELFF	TGTGCCAGCAGCGTATGGGGTCAGGGTGGAACCGGGGAGCTGTTTTTT	-	TRBV9	TRBJ2-2	few
CASFGPAGNEQFF	TGTGCCAGCTTTGGACCAGCGGGTAATGAGCAGTTCTTC	-	TRBV27	TRBJ2-1	few
CSVGGTGGWETQYF	TGCAGCGTAGGGGGGACAGGGGGCTGGGAGACCCAGTACTTC	TRBD1	TRBV29-1	TRBJ2-5	-
CATLGGGNYEQYF	TGTGCCACCTTGGGGGGGGGAAACTACGAGCAGTACTTC	TRBD2	TRBV6-1	TRBJ2-7	-
CASSDDSGAYNEQFF	TGTGCCAGCAGTGACGATAGCGGGGCATACAATGAGCAGTTCTTC	TRBD2	TRBV6-1	TRBJ2-1	few
CASRNSGGAFNEQFF	TGTGCCAGCAGGAATAGCGGGGGGGCGTTCAATGAGCAGTTCTTC	TRBD2	TRBV2	TRBJ2-1	-
CATAGTEAFF	TGCGCCACCGCGGGCACTGAAGCTTTCTTT	-	TRBV10-2	TRBJ1-1	-
CASSFDRGPGNTIYF	TGTGCCAGCAGCTTCGACAGGGGGCCTGGAAACACCATATATTTT	TRBD1	TRBV5-4	TRBJ1-3	-
CASSYTGSSYEQYF	TGTGCCAGCAGTTATACAGGCAGCTCCTACGAGCAGTACTTC	-	TRBV6-5	TRBJ2-7	few
CASSLESKNTEAFF	TGTGCCAGCAGCTTAGAGTCCAAGAACACTGAAGCTTTCTTT	-	TRBV7-3	TRBJ1-1	-
CASSLSRAMNTEAFF	TGTGCCAGCAGTCTATCCAGGGCAATGAACACTGAAGCTTTCTTT	-	TRBV28	TRBJ1-1	few
CASSGGTDYQPQHF	TGTGCCAGTAGTGGAGGGACAGACTATCAGCCCCAGCATTTT	TRBD1	TRBV19	TRBJ1-5	-
CASSLSRGTEAFF	TGTGCCAGCAGCTTGAGCAGGGGCACTGAAGCTTTCTTT	-	TRBV5-6	TRBJ1-1	few
CACQGSYNSPLHF	TGTGCCTGCCAGGGGTCCTATAATTCACCCCTCCACTTT	-	TRBV5-4	TRBJ1-6	-
CASSPTSTGGQPQHF	TGTGCCAGCAGCCCCACATCTACAGGGGGCCAGCCCCAGCATTTT	TRBD1	TRBV27	TRBJ1-5	few
CASSLAGQQFF	TGTGCCAGCAGTTTAGCGGGACAGCAGTTCTTC	-	TRBV27	TRBJ2-1	-
CSVEATGSYEQYF	TGCAGCGTTGAAGCCACAGGTTCCTACGAGCAGTACTTC	-	TRBV29-1	TRBJ2-7	few
CASREAGTNTGELFF	TGCGCCAGCAGAGAAGCGGGGACGAACACCGGGGAGCTGTTTTTT	TRBD2	TRBV5-1	TRBJ2-2	medium-sized
CASSPDTTSNQPQHF	TGTGCCAGCAGCCCCGACACGACTAGCAATCAGCCCCAGCATTTT	-	TRBV6-1	TRBJ1-5	once
CASGLGGVRFYGYTF	TGTGCTAGTGGTTTAGGGGGGGTCAGGTTCTATGGCTACACCTTC	-	TRBV12-5	TRBJ1-2	-
CASSHRGGTDTQYF	TGTGCCAGCAGCCACAGGGGTGGCACAGATACGCAGTATTTT	TRBD1	TRBV7-6	TRBJ2-3	-
CASSFGISQINYGYTF	TGTGCCAGCAGTTTTGGTATCAGTCAAATAAACTATGGCTACACCTTC	-	TRBV27	TRBJ1-2	few
CATSTSGASTDTQYF	TGTGCCACCAGCACGAGCGGGGCTAGCACAGATACGCAGTATTTT	TRBD2	TRBV15	TRBJ2-3	few
CASTSGSEQFF	TGCGCCAGCACCTCCGGGAGTGAGCAGTTCTTC	-	TRBV10-2	TRBJ2-1	-
CASSIVPNQPQHF	TGTGCCAGTAGTATAGTTCCGAATCAGCCCCAGCATTTT	-	TRBV19	TRBJ1-5	few
CATTGGGINQPQHF	TGTGCCACGACGGGCGGGGGGATCAATCAGCCCCAGCATTTT	-	TRBV10-3	TRBJ1-5	medium-sized
CASTTGYSNQPQHF	TGTGCCAGCACGACGGGTTATAGCAATCAGCCCCAGCATTTT	-	TRBV28	TRBJ1-5	-
CASTPPGLAADTQYF	TGTGCCAGCACCCCCCCGGGACTAGCCGCAGATACGCAGTATTTT	TRBD2	TRBV5-4	TRBJ2-3	-
CASSGTDRADTGELFF	TGTGCCAGCAGCGGGACCGACAGGGCTGACACCGGGGAGCTGTTTTTT	TRBD1	TRBV9	TRBJ2-2	-
CASSGTRNEAFF	TGTGCCAGCAGCGGAACGAGGAATGAAGCTTTCTTT	-	TRBV9	TRBJ1-1	few
CSVTGVLGNTEAFF	TGCAGCGTGACGGGGGTATTGGGGAACACTGAAGCTTTCTTT	-	TRBV29-1	TRBJ1-1	medium-sized
CASSLQGSTEAFF	TGTGCCAGCAGCTTGCAGGGTAGTACTGAAGCTTTCTTT	-	TRBV5-8	TRBJ1-1	-
CSALAYEQYF	TGCAGTGCTCTTGCCTACGAGCAGTACTTC	-	TRBV20-1	TRBJ2-7	medium-sized
CASSGKAATNEKLFF	TGTGCCAGCAGTGGCAAAGCGGCAACTAATGAAAAACTGTTTTTT	-	TRBV6-1	TRBJ1-4	-
CASSYLTGTPNSPLHF	TGTGCCAGCAGTTACCTGACGGGAACACCTAATTCACCCCTCCACTTT	-	TRBV6-5	TRBJ1-6	few
CASSWSETYEQYF	TGTGCCAGCAGCTGGTCGGAGACCTACGAGCAGTACTTC	-	TRBV5-6	TRBJ2-7	few
CASSQVQAGGYGYTF	TGCGCCAGCAGCCAAGTACAGGCGGGGGGCTATGGCTACACCTTC	-	TRBV4-1	TRBJ1-2	few
CASSYGLAGGYTQYF	TGTGCCAGCAGTTACGGCCTAGCGGGGGGTTATACGCAGTATTTT	TRBD2	TRBV6-5	TRBJ2-3	-
CASSNRGLAVYNEQFF	TGTGCCAGCAGTAATCGGGGACTAGCGGTGTACAATGAGCAGTTCTTC	TRBD2	TRBV27	TRBJ2-1	-
CARSRGLAETQYF	TGTGCCAGAAGCCGAGGACTAGCTGAGACCCAGTACTTC	TRBD2	TRBV5-3	TRBJ2-5	-
CASRGGPGYEQYF	TGTGCCAGCAGAGGGGGCCCAGGGTACGAGCAGTACTTC	TRBD1	TRBV6-1	TRBJ2-7	few